The 27 T cell receptor beta chains below all came from one sample that was sequenced in a study of T-cell memory formation after mild COVID-19. TCRdb called the 5' RACE reads again in MiXCR, with one record for every CDR3 protein. The sample includes 430,000 or so distinct CDR3 sequences, about 23% of them seen just once. Input material: PBMCs or a T cell subset sorted from them (not recorded which). Every receptor here comes from an adult woman who had mild COVID-19 (a few samples of this study predate the infection). Cell type and time point are not known.

The chain employs TRBV7-9 and TRBJ2-7; D gene ambiguous. The CDR3 spans 14 residues. Germline CDR1 and CDR2: SEHNR and FQNEAQ (reference sequence). Trimming removed 4 bases from V and 4 bases from J, with 14 bases in between. The CDR3 DNA reads TGTGCCAGCAGCTCGGTGAGGTCCGAGTACGAGCAGTACTTC. It yields the protein CASSSVRSEYEQYF.

The chain has TRBV6-5 and TRBJ2-3; TRBD2 aligns across 8 bases. CDR1 is MNHEY and CDR2 is SVGAGI in the germline V gene. J gave up 2 bases and V 2 bases, and 3 bases lay outside the gene matches. The CDR3 totals 15 residues. The CDR3 protein is CASSYPGGATDTQYF. CDR3 DNA: TGTGCCAGCAGTTACCCGGGGGGGGCCACAGATACGCAGTATTTT.

This chain uses TRBV4-2 with TRBJ2-2; weak D call: TRBD1 (6 bases). V shed 1 base and J shed 6 bases, with 12 bases lying between them. Germline CDR1 reads LGHNA; CDR2 reads YNFKEQ. This CDR3 has 15 amino acids. This CDR3 is CASSQGQGKAGELFF. The CDR3 DNA follows: TGTGCCAGCAGCCAAGGTCAGGGGAAGGCCGGGGAGCTGTTTTTT.

In DNA, the CDR3 is TGTGCCAGCAGCTTAACGCTACTAGCGGGACCTTACAATGAGCAGTTCTTC. Residues: CASSLTLLAGPYNEQFF. This chain uses TRBV7-8 with TRBJ2-1; 10 bases align to TRBD2. Losses at the gene ends were 2 bases for V and 4 bases for J; bases not matched to a gene: 8. The germline CDR1 and CDR2 sequences are SGHVS and FQNEAQ. This CDR3 spans 17 amino acids. The full variable domain, rest sourced from reference TRBV7-8 and TRBJ2-1, is GAGVSQSPRYKVAKRGQDVALRCDPISGHVSLFWYQQALGQGPEFLTYFQNEAQLDKSGLPSDRFFAERPEGSVSTLKIQRTQQEDSAVYLCASSLTLLAGPYNEQFFGPGTRLTVL.

V usage is TRBV24-1 and J usage is TRBJ2-1, with D possibly TRBD2 on 7 matching bases. The V end lost 9 bases, the J end lost 2 bases, and 13 bases lay between the germline ends. The CDR3 extends over 14 amino acids. Germline CDR1 and CDR2: KGHDR and SFDVKD. The CDR3 DNA reads TGTGCCACCGGGGACGGGGGGCCCTACAATGAGCAGTTCTTC. Translation gives CATGDGGPYNEQFF.

This clonotype has just a few counts. The genes are TRBV9 and TRBJ2-5, with D perhaps TRBD1 or TRBD2 (5 bases each). The length of the CDR3 is 13 residues. The V end was cut by 5 bases, the J end by 5 bases, with 13 bases between. Per the germline V gene, CDR1 is SGDLS and CDR2 is YYNGEE. CDR3 sequence: CASSRGPEETQYF. The CDR3 nucleotides read TGTGCCAGCAGTCGGGGACCTGAGGAGACCCAGTACTTC.

CDR3 DNA: TGTGCCAGCAGGCGACTAGCGGGAGGGGGCGAGCAGTACTTC. This translates into CASRRLAGGGEQYF. The chain uses TRBV7-2 and TRBJ2-7, with TRBD2 identical over 14 bases. Germline values: CDR1 SGHTA, CDR2 FQGNSA. The CDR3 runs 14 residues. With V trimmed by 6 bases and J by 6 bases, 4 bases remained unmatched.

This clonotype was observed a few times. V gene TRBV5-1 combines with J gene TRBJ1-1; D is uncertain. The CDR3 is made up of 11 amino acids. CDR1 is SGHRS, CDR2 YFSETQ, per germline. Deletions cut 7 bases from V and 7 bases from J, with 11 bases between. Here the CDR3 reads CASGDKYEAFF. DNA for the CDR3: TGCGCCAGCGGCGACAAGTATGAAGCTTTCTTT.

This clonotype was observed at least ten times. The chain has TRBV3-1 and TRBJ1-2, with no clear D. Germline V CDR1 and CDR2: LGHDT, YNNKEL (reference sequence). V was pared by 4 bases and J by 5 bases, with 5 bases between. There are 11 residues in the CDR3. CDR3 sequence (DNA): TGTGCCAGCAGCCCCGGGTATGGCTACACCTTC. Encoded protein: CASSPGYGYTF. Complete variable domain (other parts from reference TRBV3-1 and TRBJ1-2): DTAVSQTPKYLVTQMGNDKSIKCEQNLGHDTMYWYKQDSKKFLKIMFSYNNKELIINETVPNRFSPKSPDKAHLNLHINSLELGDSAVYFCASSPGYGYTFGSGTRLTVV.

The genes are TRBV20-1 and TRBJ1-1; perhaps TRBD1 as D (5 bases). Trimming shortened V by 6 bases and J by 1 base, and 15 bases separated the two germline ends. The CDR3 contains 14 residues. Looked up from germline, CDR1 is DFQATT and CDR2 is SNEGSKA (reference sequence). CDR3 sequence: CSARTGRRNTEAFF. The DNA of the CDR3 is TGCAGTGCCCGAACGGGGCGAAGGAACACTGAAGCTTTCTTT.

The gene calls are TRBV5-1 and TRBJ2-5; 7 bases line up with TRBD1. Germline CDR1 and CDR2: SGHRS and YFSETQ. Trimming cost V 2 bases and J 4 bases; bases outside gene matches: 17. The CDR3 has 18 amino acids. The CDR3 bases are TGCGCCAGCAGCTTAAGATCCTCGGCCGGGACAGCCCCAGAGACCCAGTACTTC. Protein sequence: CASSLRSSAGTAPETQYF.

Here the CDR3 reads CASSPTGLIVKRELFF. In nucleotides, the CDR3 is TGTGCCAGCAGTCCGACGGGGCTGATAGTAAAAAGGGAGCTGTTTTTT. This chain links TRBV12-3 or TRBV12-4 with TRBJ2-2, with D possibly called TRBD1 or TRBD2 (5 bases each). Trimming removed 5 bases from V and 9 bases from J, with 22 bases in between. CDR3 length: 16 residues.

V is TRBV19 and J is TRBJ2-5; no clear D. Germline V gene data show CDR1 as LNHDA and CDR2 as SQIVND (reference sequence). V was trimmed by 7 bases and J by 4 bases, leaving 7 bases between them. The CDR3 has 11 residues. This chain's CDR3 is CASKRRETQYF. The CDR3 DNA sequence: TGTGCCAGTAAGAGAAGAGAGACCCAGTACTTC.

The chain recombines TRBV29-1 with TRBJ1-1, with a possible D match to TRBD1 (6 bases). Between the trimmed V and J ends, which lost 1 base and 2 bases, there was a span of 8 bases. This CDR3 has 13 amino acids. Germline lookup yields CDR1 SQVTM and CDR2 ANQGSEA. The CDR3 here is CSVEGDINTEAFF. CDR3 bases: TGCAGCGTTGAAGGGGACATCAACACTGAAGCTTTCTTT.

The chain employs TRBV7-2 and TRBJ2-3, with D tentatively TRBD2 (6 bases). This CDR3 is built from 14 residues. V shed 5 bases and J shed 5 bases, with 14 bases lying between them. Germline values: CDR1 SGHTA, CDR2 FQGNSA. CDR3 region: CASSIRELVDTQYF. In DNA, the CDR3 is TGTGCCAGCAGCATACGGGAGTTGGTAGATACGCAGTATTTT.

CDR3 nucleotides: TGTGCCATCAGGACTAGCGGGCGAGGAAACACCGGGGAGCTGTTTTTT. Encoded protein: CAIRTSGRGNTGELFF. This chain joins TRBV10-3 and TRBJ2-2; 10 bases map to TRBD2. With 6 bases clipped from V and 2 bases from J, the junction kept 6 bases outside the gene matches. Germline loops: CDR1 ENHRY, CDR2 SYGVKD. The CDR3 runs 16 residues.

This clonotype was counted at least ten times. This sequence joins TRBV5-6 and TRBJ1-5, with TRBD1 identical over 10 bases. The CDR3 consists of 15 residues. V dropped 0 bases and J dropped 6; count of bases not matched to a gene: 3. Germline V lookup: CDR1 SGHDT, CDR2 YYEEEE. The CDR3 sequence is CASSLEGQGIQPQHF. The CDR3, as DNA: TGTGCCAGCAGCTTGGAGGGACAGGGGATTCAGCCCCAGCATTTT.

The sample holds one count of this clonotype. The V gene is TRBV21-1, the J gene TRBJ2-2; no check of the table's D call, TRBD1, against the DNA was made. TRBV21-1 is listed as a pseudogene. The CDR3 has 16 residues. The CDR3 spells CASSDLAGARTGELFF. The CDR3 coding sequence is TGTGCCAGCAGCGACCTCGCAGGGGCTAGGACCGGGGAGCTGTTTTTT.

This clonotype came up once. The CDR3 region is CASSLRTGSEQYF. The CDR3 DNA follows: TGTGCCAGCAGCCTCAGGACAGGGAGCGAGCAGTACTTC. The genes are TRBV7-9 and TRBJ2-7, with 8 nucleotides matching TRBD1. Germline lookup yields CDR1 SEHNR and CDR2 FQNEAQ (reference sequence). The V and J ends lost 5 bases and 6 bases, in that order; junction bases with no gene match: 6. This CDR3 spans 13 amino acids.

V and J are TRBV5-1 and TRBJ2-2, with 9 bases matching TRBD2. Germline V gene data show CDR1 as SGHRS and CDR2 as YFSETQ. Losses at the gene ends were 4 bases for V and 6 bases for J; bases not matched to a gene: 4. This CDR3 has 14 residues. DNA for the CDR3: TGCGCCAGCAGCACCGCGGGGGGGCCCGGGGAGCTGTTTTTT. Amino acids: CASSTAGGPGELFF.

The CDR3 DNA sequence: TGTGCCATCAGTGAGTCAGGCCCCAGAACTGGCAATCAGCCCCAGCATTTT. Translated, it gives CAISESGPRTGNQPQHF. The chain uses TRBV10-3 and TRBJ1-5, with D unresolved. Germline V gives CDR1 ENHRY, CDR2 SYGVKD. The length of the CDR3 is 17 residues. V was cut by 0 bases and J by 2 bases, with 14 bases left in between.

This clonotype turned up a few times. The rearrangement joins TRBV3-1 to TRBJ2-1; 7 bases agree with TRBD2. With 0 bases clipped from V and 13 bases from J, the junction kept 3 bases outside the gene matches. CDR1 and CDR2 from the germline V gene are LGHDT and YNNKEL (reference sequence). This CDR3 is 12 amino acids long. CDR3: CASSQERAGQFF. CDR3 DNA sequence: TGTGCCAGCAGCCAAGAAAGAGCGGGACAGTTCTTC.

The rearrangement joins TRBV7-9 to TRBJ2-1; no clear D gene. This CDR3 is 12 amino acids long. Germline V gene data show CDR1 as SEHNR and CDR2 as FQNEAQ (reference sequence). The ends were cut back, 6 bases at V and 1 base at J, with 4 bases in the middle. The CDR3 reads CASRPSYNEQFF. The CDR3 nucleotides read TGTGCCAGCAGACCGTCCTACAATGAGCAGTTCTTC.

V usage is TRBV5-1 and J usage is TRBJ2-1, with 8 bases that match TRBD1. Germline V lookup: CDR1 SGHRS, CDR2 YFSETQ. There are 15 residues in the CDR3. Trimming took 1 base from V and 3 from J; bases not matched to a gene: 3. DNA for the CDR3: TGCGCCAGCAGCTTGACAGGGGGTAACTACAATGAGCAGTTCTTC. This translates into CASSLTGGNYNEQFF.

This clonotype was recorded many times. The chain recombines TRBV7-9 with TRBJ2-2, with 7 positions matching TRBD1. CDR3 length: 14 amino acids. CDR1 is SEHNR and CDR2 is FQNEAQ in the germline V gene (reference sequence). Germline trimming cut 5 bases from V and 2 bases from J; bases unmatched to any gene: 2. CDR3 amino acids: CASSRQGNTGELFF. CDR3 bases: TGTGCCAGCAGCCGACAGGGAAACACCGGGGAGCTGTTTTTT.

The gene calls are TRBV15 and TRBJ2-7, with 9 bases that match TRBD1. J was trimmed by 2 bases and V by 6 bases; bases with no gene match: 2. From germline, CDR1 is LNHNV and CDR2 YYDKDF (reference sequence). The CDR3 has 13 residues. The CDR3 is CATRGTGTYEQYF. The DNA for the CDR3 is TGTGCCACCAGGGGGACAGGGACCTACGAGCAGTACTTC.

A few counts support this clonotype. This chain links TRBV10-2 with TRBJ1-2, with D possibly TRBD1 on 5 matching bases. V dropped 6 bases and J dropped 4 bases, with 9 bases sitting between them. The CDR3 covers 12 residues. Germline V gene data show CDR1 as WSHSY and CDR2 as SAAADI. The CDR3 region has the DNA TGCGCCAGCAGACAGGACGCCTATGGCTACACCTTC. This gives the protein CASRQDAYGYTF.